The 14 T cell receptor beta chains in this list originate from one sample, sequenced in a study of cytomegalovirus exposure and HLA in healthy donors. PCR primers comprised 60 Vbeta and 13 Jbeta primers. Generated by immunoSEQ multiplex PCR, the TCRdb table keeps only in-frame clones and is missing some. The data contain some 85,000 clones, approximately 71% of them seen just once; the ten biggest clones take up roughly 3.5%. Sequenced sample: PBMCs. The receptors stem from a man aged 25 to 45 in good health and CMV-seronegative.

V and J are TRBV6-4 and TRBJ1-4; D is unresolved. The CDR3 consists of 15 residues. V was shortened by 10 bases and J by 0 bases, with 15 bases between the two germline ends. In germline, CDR1 is MRHNA, CDR2 SNTAGT. The DNA for the CDR3 is TGTGCCATTCAAGGAGCGGACCCAACTAATGAAAAACTGTTTTTT. Translating it yields CAIQGADPTNEKLFF.

This clone was observed a few times. The chain recombines TRBV6-1 with TRBJ1-5, with a weak D call TRBD1 (6 bases). Looked up from germline, CDR1 is MNHNS and CDR2 is SASEGT. Trimming removed 3 bases from V and 3 bases from J, with 15 bases in between. The CDR3 extends over 16 amino acids. DNA for the CDR3: TGTGCCAGCAGTGAGGTTGCAGGGGCCCTCAATCAGCCCCAGCATTTT. Translated, it gives CASSEVAGALNQPQHF.

The chain is built from TRBV27 and TRBJ2-5; possibly TRBD1 for D (5 bases). Germline CDR1 is MNHEY and CDR2 is SMNVEV (reference sequence). V lost 8 bases and J lost 2, with 15 bases in between. The CDR3 is 14 amino acids. In nucleotides, the CDR3 is TGTGCCAGCCCCCTTACAGGAATTCAAGAGACCCAGTACTTC. Amino acids: CASPLTGIQETQYF.

This clone was counted between two and nine times. The V and J genes are TRBV5-4 and TRBJ2-7, with 7 bases that match TRBD1. Germline CDR1 is SGHNT and CDR2 is YYREEE (reference sequence). There are 14 residues in the CDR3. Losses at the gene ends were 4 bases for V and 5 bases for J; bases not matched to a gene: 9. The CDR3 spells CASSPRQGKDEQYF. The CDR3 nucleotides read TGTGCCAGCAGCCCCCGACAGGGAAAGGACGAGCAGTACTTC.

Turning to this clone: Mismatch with germline at one junction end may stem from a read error. This chain links TRBV7-9 with TRBJ1-2, with TRBD1 matching 8 bases. The CDR3 is 16 amino acids. Germline CDR1 and CDR2: SEHNR and FQNEAQ (reference sequence). The CDR3 protein is CSSSHPRGRGRGGYTF. The CDR3 DNA reads as TGTTCCAGCAGCCACCCACGGGGCAGGGGGCGAGGTGGCTACACCTTC. The whole variable domain, filled in from reference TRBV7-9 and TRBJ1-2, reads DTGVSQNPRHKITKRGQNVTFRCDPISEHNRLYWYRQTLGQGPEFLTYFQNEAQLEKSRLLSDRFSAERPKGSFSTLEIQRTEQGDSAMYLCSSSHPRGRGRGGYTFGSGTRLTVV.

CDR3 loop: CASSLESYNSPLHF. The CDR3, as DNA: TGTGCCAGCAGTTTAGAGTCATATAATTCACCCCTCCACTTT. V gene TRBV27 combines with J gene TRBJ1-6; D remains unclear. The V end was cut by 2 bases, the J end by 4 bases, with 6 bases between. The CDR3 runs 14 residues. Germline V gene lookup returns CDR1 MNHEY and CDR2 SMNVEV (reference sequence).

This clone was detected once. At one end the junction does not follow the germline gene, possibly because of a read error. The V call is TRBV7-9, the J call TRBJ2-2; D uncertain. Germline CDR1 SEHNR, CDR2 FQNEAQ (reference sequence). There are 15 residues in the CDR3. The CDR3 DNA sequence: TGTTCCAGCAGCTTAGACCAGTCTTTAACCGGGGAGCTGTTTTTT. Protein: CSSSLDQSLTGELFF.

This clone was seen just once. The V gene is TRBV19, the J gene TRBJ1-2, with D tentatively TRBD1 (5 bases). The CDR3 contains 13 residues. Looked up from germline, CDR1 is LNHDA and CDR2 is SQIVND (reference sequence). Trimming left V 6 bases short and J 3 bases short, with 11 bases between. The CDR3 DNA follows: TGTGCCAGTAGGCCAGGGTCGGACTATGGCTACACCTTC. Translation: CASRPGSDYGYTF.

The J gene is TRBJ1-1, the V gene TRBV18, with D uncertain. Trimming cost V 3 bases and J 0 bases, with 14 bases left between them. This CDR3 is 16 amino acids long. From germline, CDR1 is KGHSH and CDR2 LQKENI. The CDR3 loop reads CASSPSRHIMNTEAFF. DNA for the CDR3: TGTGCCAGCTCACCCTCGCGGCATATCATGAACACTGAAGCTTTCTTT.

The chain links TRBV19 to TRBJ1-5; weak D call: TRBD1 (6 bases). Trimming stripped 10 bases from V and 0 bases from J, with 13 bases between. This CDR3 is built from 14 residues. In germline, CDR1 is LNHDA, CDR2 SQIVND (reference sequence). CDR3 amino acids: CATEDRYSNQPQHF. For the CDR3, the DNA is TGTGCCACTGAGGACAGATATAGCAATCAGCCCCAGCATTTT.

The chain has TRBV5-5 and TRBJ2-1; 7 bases fit TRBD1. The length of the CDR3 is 14 residues. J lost 6 bases, V lost 0 bases, and 3 bases had no gene match. Germline loops: CDR1 SGHKS, CDR2 YYEKEE (reference sequence). CDR3 sequence (DNA): TGTGCCAGCAGCTTGGACGCAGGGGGCAATGAGCAGTTCTTC. Protein sequence: CASSLDAGGNEQFF.

The chain uses TRBV2 and TRBJ2-5; 15 nucleotides agree with TRBD2. Trimming at V came to 5 bases and at J to 0 bases, leaving 7 bases not matched to a gene. Germline V gives CDR1 SNHLY, CDR2 FYNNEI. The CDR3 totals 18 residues. CDR3 protein: CASSWTGTSGGYQETQYF. CDR3 coding DNA: TGTGCCAGCAGTTGGACCGGGACTAGCGGGGGGTACCAAGAGACCCAGTACTTC.

This clone appeared a few times. This chain joins TRBV6-6 and TRBJ1-2; the match to TRBD1 covers 7 bases. The germline gives CDR1 MNHNY, CDR2 SVGAGI (reference sequence). CDR3 size: 13 residues. The junction had 6 bases not matched to a gene; V was cut back by 7 bases and J by 4 bases. The CDR3 protein is CASNRDSAYGYTF. The CDR3 DNA is TGTGCCAGCAACCGGGACAGCGCCTATGGCTACACCTTC.

This chain joins TRBV11-2 and TRBJ2-7, with 9 bases identical to TRBD2. The germline CDR1 and CDR2 sequences are SGHAT and FQNNGV. V was clipped by 5 bases and J by 2 bases; unmatched bases: 7. The CDR3 is 15 residues long. Here the CDR3 DNA reads TGTGCCAGCAGCCGAGGGGCTAGCGGGACCTACGAGCAGTACTTC. It is translated as CASSRGASGTYEQYF.